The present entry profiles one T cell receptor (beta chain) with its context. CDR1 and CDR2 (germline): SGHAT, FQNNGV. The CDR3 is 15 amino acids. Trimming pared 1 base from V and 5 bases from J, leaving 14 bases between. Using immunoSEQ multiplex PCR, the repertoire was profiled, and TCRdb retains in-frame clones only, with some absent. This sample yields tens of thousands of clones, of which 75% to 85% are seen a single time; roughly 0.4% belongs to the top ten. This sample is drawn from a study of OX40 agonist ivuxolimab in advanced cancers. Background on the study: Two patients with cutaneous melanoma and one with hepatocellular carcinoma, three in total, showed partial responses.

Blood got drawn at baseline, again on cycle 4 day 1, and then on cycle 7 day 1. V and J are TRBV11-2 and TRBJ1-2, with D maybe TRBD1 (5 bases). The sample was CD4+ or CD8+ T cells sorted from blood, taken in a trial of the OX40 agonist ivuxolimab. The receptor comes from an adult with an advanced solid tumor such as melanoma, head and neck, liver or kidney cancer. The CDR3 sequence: CASSLVGGWRYGYTF. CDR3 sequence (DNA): TGTGCCAGCAGCTTAGTGGGGGGGTGGAGGTATGGCTACACCTTC.